This TCR beta chain was found in a study of CD8 T cells in ankylosing spondylitis. Broader study findings: Some motif variants were previously reported in reactive arthritis synovial fluid and blood. Matched ankylosing spondylitis synovial fluid reportedly contained a significantly enriched population of disease-linked clones. Within ankylosing spondylitis blood, a TCR beta motif made up of several highly homologous variants appeared to be characteristic.

TCRdb re-derived calls from the 5' RACE reads in MiXCR, one entry per CDR3 protein. The sample lists 85,000 to 90,000 distinct CDR3 sequences; around 30% were seen once. Remarks on this clonotype: Its antigen is currently unknown.

This receptor was obtained from a male donor with ankylosing spondylitis or in good health (not recorded which). Sequenced material: blood, either unsorted or a sorted T cell fraction (not recorded which).

The CDR3 loop is CASSLRGQGDYYEQYF. The DNA of the CDR3 is TGTGCCAGCAGTTTAAGGGGACAGGGGGACTACTACGAGCAGTACTTC. The chain recombines TRBV27 with TRBJ2-7, with TRBD1 matching 11 bases. Germline V gives CDR1 MNHEY, CDR2 SMNVEV (reference sequence). This CDR3 spans 16 amino acids. Unmatched junction bases numbered 6, after V lost 2 bases and J lost 3 bases.